This T cell receptor (beta chain) was sequenced in a study of blood T cells in healthy people across ages. Findings of the study overall: Estimates drawn from one million T cells were deemed to understate diversity.

This clonotype was seen a few times. Its specificity is unknown. CDR3 length equals 17 residues. CDR1 and CDR2 (germline): MGHDK, SYGVNS. Between the trimmed V and J ends, which lost 5 bases and 5 bases, there was a span of 24 bases. Then a second PCR, running about 7 to 11 cycles, was carried out with a sample-barcoded 5' primer and a J-beta primer mix. Each TCR beta cDNA got a 12-nucleotide random molecular identifier. TCRdb used MiXCR to reprocess the 5' RACE reads, holding one entry per CDR3 protein. Of about 970,000 distinct CDR3 sequences listed, roughly 50% are singletons. The specimen sequenced was blood. The rearrangement uses TRBV25-1 and TRBJ2-5, with D possibly being TRBD2 (5 bases). The sequence came from a woman aged 55-69 years in good health. This chain's CDR3 is CASSSSKWGSEGETQYF. The CDR3 DNA follows: TGTGCCAGCAGTTCCTCAAAATGGGGTAGCGAAGGCGAGACCCAGTACTTC. The full variable domain, its missing parts supplied by reference TRBV25-1 and TRBJ2-5, is EADIYQTPRYLVIGTGKKITLECSQTMGHDKMYWYQQDPGMELHLIHYSYGVNSTEKGDLSSESTVSRIRTEHFPLTLESARPSHTSQYLCASSSSKWGSEGETQYFGPGTRLLVL.